The source of this T cell receptor beta chain is a study of human T cells and chemical hapten exposure. Study-wide context: Subjects had 2% DPC placed on about 2 cm by about 2 cm of upper inner arm skin for sensitization.

TCRdb analysed the RACE reads with MiXCR anew, one entry per CDR3 protein. The sample has about 140,000 distinct CDR3 sequences, roughly 10% seen once. The time point: patch test 2, 6 weeks after DPC sensitization. Sample treatment: therapeutic diphenylcyclopropenone sensitization with weekly scalp DPC. The donor pool consisted of alopecia patients aged 18 to 70 years, considered suitable for DPC. Total RNA extraction was carried out from unfractionated whole blood. This clonotype has only a few counts. The antigen remains unidentified. Trimming at V came to 4 bases and at J to 2 bases, leaving 6 bases not matched to a gene. The CDR3 covers 17 residues. CDR1 is KGHDR, CDR2 SFDVKD, per germline. Study-wide results and caveats: The study found expanded TCRs formed significantly more large CDR3 similarity clusters than controls.

The gene calls are TRBV24-1 and TRBJ2-2; 10 positions match TRBD2. The sequenced sample was whole blood, obtained in connection with sensitization to the hapten diphenylcyclopropenone (DPC). The receptor was isolated from a woman aged 50 to 60 with alopecia areata. Some clones in this sample may be carry-over from other donors' samples. The CDR3, as DNA: TGTGCCACCAGTGAATCTGGACTAGCGGCAAACACCGGGGAGCTGTTTTTT. It translates to CATSESGLAANTGELFF.